This T cell receptor (beta chain) is drawn from a study of metastatic and nonmetastatic thyroid tumors. Across the study: Thyroid patients, malignant and benign, had repertoires compared across blood and tumor or nodule tissue. The study, taken as a whole, reports: Significantly greater TCR beta diversity was reportedly found in malignant thyroid tumors than in benign nodules (in blood and tumor).

Per germline, CDR1 LNHDA and CDR2 SQIVND (reference sequence). The CDR3 covers 14 residues. Regarding this clone: Its antigen is currently unknown. A read error may produce the germline difference seen at one junction end.

Ahead of thyroid surgery, no patient had received treatment of any kind. Per the original methods: It was from CDR3 differences across clinicopathological groups that a distant-metastasis classifier for papillary thyroid cancer was built. TCRdb re-called the PCR reads through MiXCR. The V and J calls and clone size are TCRdb's, not the authors'. The table includes about 50,000 clones, 20% to 25% detected once. The rearrangement joins TRBV19 to TRBJ2-3; D possibly corresponds to TRBD2 (6 bases). The clonotype was recovered from a female donor with papillary thyroid cancer or a benign thyroid nodule (not recorded which). Some clones in this sample may be carry-over from other donors' samples. Sequences were obtained from blood. The CDR3 coding sequence is TGTGCCAGCAGCGTTGGTTCTGGCGGGGATACGCAGTTTTTT. This translates into CASSVGSGGDTQFF.